Listed here are 5 T cell receptor beta chains from one sample, sequenced in a study of PD-1 blockade in classical Hodgkin lymphoma. Brentuximab vedotin exposure varied, and every patient relapsed after autologous stem cell transplantation. Sequencing was performed with immunoSEQ multiplex PCR; in TCRdb, only in-frame clones are kept and a portion is missing. The profile shows about 27,000 clones, approximately 72% of them singletons. The sequencing here drew on peripheral blood mononuclear cells (PBMCs), taken before the second cycle of nivolumab. Every receptor here comes from a human donor with classical Hodgkin lymphoma.

This clone was seen a handful of times. The chain recombines TRBV25-1 with TRBJ1-1; D unclear. V lost 5 bases and J lost 8, with 9 bases in between. Germline V gene data show CDR1 as MGHDK and CDR2 as SYGVNS. CDR3 length equals 11 residues. The CDR3 coding sequence is TGTGCCAGCAGTTCGGAGACAGAAGCTTTCTTT. It codes for CASSSETEAFF.

This chain uses TRBV6-5 with TRBJ1-1, with D possibly TRBD1 on 5 matching bases. CDR1 is MNHEY, CDR2 SVGAGI, per germline. Trimming left V 2 bases short and J 4 bases short, with 8 bases between. The CDR3 has 13 amino acids. This CDR3 is CASSYLRATEAFF. Written as DNA, the CDR3 is TGTGCCAGCAGTTACCTCAGGGCCACTGAAGCTTTCTTT.

The chain carries TRBV7-9 and TRBJ2-5; 7 positions match TRBD2. Germline V gene sequence: CDR1 SEHNR, CDR2 FQNEAQ (reference sequence). The CDR3 spans 15 residues. V shed 1 base and J 2 bases; nucleotides not matched to a gene: 4. The CDR3 spells CASSLGGEGQETQYF. CDR3 bases: TGTGCCAGCAGCTTAGGAGGGGAGGGGCAAGAGACCCAGTACTTC.

CDR3 loop: CSVGEVDYGYTF. The DNA of the CDR3 is TGCAGCGTTGGAGAGGTCGACTATGGCTACACCTTC. The J gene is TRBJ1-2, the V gene TRBV29-1, with no clear D. The germline V gene has CDR1 SQVTM and CDR2 ANQGSEA. The CDR3 totals 12 residues. Trimming stripped 4 bases from V and 3 bases from J, with 9 bases between.

V usage is TRBV6-1 and J usage is TRBJ2-1; no reliable D call. The length of the CDR3 is 11 residues. CDR1 and CDR2 from the germline V gene are MNHNS and SASEGT. The germline V and J ends were trimmed by 6 bases and 7 bases, with 7 bases remaining between them. The CDR3 coding sequence is TGTGCCAGCAGCCCCTGGAATGAGCAGTTCTTC. It yields the protein CASSPWNEQFF.